This T cell receptor beta chain was sequenced in a study of blood T cell repertoires in COVID-19. V was trimmed by 2 bases and J by 0 bases, leaving 8 bases between them. CDR1 and CDR2 from the germline V gene are SGHKS and YYEKEE (reference sequence). The CDR3 totals 15 residues. Original methodology: Amplification of reference gene primers was used by the study to estimate nucleated cell counts. Generated by immunoSEQ multiplex PCR, the TCRdb table keeps only in-frame clones and is missing some. Clone size and V and J calls were adopted from that table, with D and trimming inferred from the DNA. The sample has around 78,000 clones, around 84% seen once.

The TCR originated in a man aged 70-80 years with active or convalescent COVID-19. V gene TRBV5-5 combines with J gene TRBJ1-4; D is uncertain. The material sequenced was peripheral blood. CDR3 coding DNA: TGTGCCAGCAGCTTTACTCCTTCAACTAATGAAAAACTGTTTTTT. Amino acid sequence: CASSFTPSTNEKLFF.